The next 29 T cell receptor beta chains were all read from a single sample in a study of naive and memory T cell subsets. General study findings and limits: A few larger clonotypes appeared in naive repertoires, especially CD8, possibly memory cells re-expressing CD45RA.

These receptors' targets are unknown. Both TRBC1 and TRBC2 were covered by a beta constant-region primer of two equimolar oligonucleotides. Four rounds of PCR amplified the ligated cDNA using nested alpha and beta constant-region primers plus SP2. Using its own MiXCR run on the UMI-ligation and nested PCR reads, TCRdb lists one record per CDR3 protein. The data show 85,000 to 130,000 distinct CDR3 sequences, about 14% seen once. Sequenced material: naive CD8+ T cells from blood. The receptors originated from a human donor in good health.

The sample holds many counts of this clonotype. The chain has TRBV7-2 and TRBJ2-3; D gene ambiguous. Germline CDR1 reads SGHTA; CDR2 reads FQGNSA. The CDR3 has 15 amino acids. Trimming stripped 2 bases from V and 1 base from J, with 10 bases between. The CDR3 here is CASSLLRTGTDTQYF. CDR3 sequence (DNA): TGTGCCAGCAGCTTACTAAGGACCGGCACAGATACGCAGTATTTT.

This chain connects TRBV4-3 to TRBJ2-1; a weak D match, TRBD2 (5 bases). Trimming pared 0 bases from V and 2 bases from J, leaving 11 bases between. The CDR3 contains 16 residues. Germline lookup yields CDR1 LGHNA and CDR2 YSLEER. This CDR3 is CASSQERVATYNEQFF. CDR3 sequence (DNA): TGCGCCAGCAGCCAAGAGAGAGTAGCGACCTACAATGAGCAGTTCTTC.

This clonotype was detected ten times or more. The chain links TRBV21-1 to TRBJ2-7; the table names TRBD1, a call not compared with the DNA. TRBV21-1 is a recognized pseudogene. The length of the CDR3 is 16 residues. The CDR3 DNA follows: TGTGCCAGCAGCCCCGGTGGGACAGTCAGCTCCTACGAGCAGTACTTC. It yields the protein CASSPGGTVSSYEQYF.

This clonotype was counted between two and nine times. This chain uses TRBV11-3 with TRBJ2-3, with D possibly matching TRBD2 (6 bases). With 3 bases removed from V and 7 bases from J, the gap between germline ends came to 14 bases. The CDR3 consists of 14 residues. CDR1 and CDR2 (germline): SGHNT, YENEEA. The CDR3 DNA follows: TGTGCCAGCAGCTTGCCCGGGAGCCGGCATACGCAGTATTTT. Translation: CASSLPGSRHTQYF. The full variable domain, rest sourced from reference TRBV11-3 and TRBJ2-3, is EAGVVQSPRYKIIEKKQPVAFWCNPISGHNTLYWYLQNLGQGPELLIRYENEEAVDDSQLPKDRFSAERLKGVDSTLKIQPAELGDSAVYLCASSLPGSRHTQYFGPGTRLTVL.

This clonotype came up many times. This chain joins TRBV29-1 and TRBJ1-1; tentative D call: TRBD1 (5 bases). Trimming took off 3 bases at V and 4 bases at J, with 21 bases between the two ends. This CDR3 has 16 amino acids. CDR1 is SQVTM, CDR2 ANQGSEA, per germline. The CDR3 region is CSVDPGRAVVATEAFF. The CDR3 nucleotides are TGCAGCGTTGATCCGGGCAGGGCGGTCGTAGCCACTGAAGCTTTCTTT.

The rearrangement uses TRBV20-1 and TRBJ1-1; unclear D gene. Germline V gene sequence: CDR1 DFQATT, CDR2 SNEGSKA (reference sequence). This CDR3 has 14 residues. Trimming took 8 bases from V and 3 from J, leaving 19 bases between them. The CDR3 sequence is CSYRASSPHTEAFF. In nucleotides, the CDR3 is TGCAGTTACCGGGCCTCCTCCCCTCACACTGAAGCTTTCTTT.

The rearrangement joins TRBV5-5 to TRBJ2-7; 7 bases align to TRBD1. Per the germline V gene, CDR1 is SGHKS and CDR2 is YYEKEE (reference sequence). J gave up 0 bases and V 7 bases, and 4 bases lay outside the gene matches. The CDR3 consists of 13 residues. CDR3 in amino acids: CASFGDSSYEQYF. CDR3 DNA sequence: TGTGCCAGCTTTGGGGACAGCTCCTACGAGCAGTACTTC.

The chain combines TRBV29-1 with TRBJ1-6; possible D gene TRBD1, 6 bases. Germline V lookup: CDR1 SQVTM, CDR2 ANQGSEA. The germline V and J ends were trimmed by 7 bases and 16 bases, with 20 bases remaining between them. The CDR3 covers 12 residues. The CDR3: CSGDGGHRPLHF. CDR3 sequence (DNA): TGCAGCGGCGATGGGGGGCACAGACCACTCCACTTT.

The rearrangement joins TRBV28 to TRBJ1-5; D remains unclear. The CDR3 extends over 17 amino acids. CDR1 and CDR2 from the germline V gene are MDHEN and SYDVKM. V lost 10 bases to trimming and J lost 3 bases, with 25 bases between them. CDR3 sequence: CATLGPGEYGVNQPQHF. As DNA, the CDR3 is TGTGCCACCTTAGGGCCTGGGGAATATGGTGTCAATCAGCCCCAGCATTTT. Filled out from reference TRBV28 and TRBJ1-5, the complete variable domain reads DVKVTQSSRYLVKRTGEKVFLECVQDMDHENMFWYRQDPGLGLRLIYFSYDVKMKEKGDIPEGYSVSREKKERFSLILESASTNQTSMYLCATLGPGEYGVNQPQHFGDGTRLSIL.

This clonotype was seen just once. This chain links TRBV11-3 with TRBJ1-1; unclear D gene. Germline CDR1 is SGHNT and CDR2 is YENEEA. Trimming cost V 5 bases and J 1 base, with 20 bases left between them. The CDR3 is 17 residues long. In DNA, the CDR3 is TGTGCCAGCAGCACACCCCAACCGTGGAGTAGGAACACTGAAGCTTTCTTT. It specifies CASSTPQPWSRNTEAFF.

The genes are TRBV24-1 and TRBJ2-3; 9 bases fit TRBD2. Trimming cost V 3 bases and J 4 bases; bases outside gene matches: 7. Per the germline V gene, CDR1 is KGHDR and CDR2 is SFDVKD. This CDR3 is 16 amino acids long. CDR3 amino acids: CATSDGWRGGPDTQYF. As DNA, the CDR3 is TGTGCCACCAGTGATGGGTGGCGGGGGGGCCCAGATACGCAGTATTTT.

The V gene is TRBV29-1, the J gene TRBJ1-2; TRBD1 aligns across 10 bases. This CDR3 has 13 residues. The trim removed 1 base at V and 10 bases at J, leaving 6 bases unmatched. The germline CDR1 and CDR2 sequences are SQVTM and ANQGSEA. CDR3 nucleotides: TGCAGCGTTGAAGTAGGGGGACAGGGGCCCTACACCTTC. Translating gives CSVEVGGQGPYTF.

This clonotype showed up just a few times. CDR3 nucleotides: TGTGCCAGCAGTTCTCTTACTGGGGGGTGGACTGAAGCTTTCTTT. Translated, it gives CASSSLTGGWTEAFF. The gene calls are TRBV28 and TRBJ1-1; TRBD1 is a possible D gene (5 bases). Germline V CDR1 and CDR2: MDHEN, SYDVKM. Trimming removed 4 bases from V and 5 bases from J, with 17 bases in between. The length of the CDR3 is 15 residues.

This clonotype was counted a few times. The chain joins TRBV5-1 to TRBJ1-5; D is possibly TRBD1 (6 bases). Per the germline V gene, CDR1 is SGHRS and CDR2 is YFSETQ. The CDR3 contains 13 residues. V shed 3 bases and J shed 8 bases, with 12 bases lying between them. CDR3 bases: TGCGCCAGCAGCTACGGGGGCAGGGAGCCCCAGCATTTT. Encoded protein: CASSYGGREPQHF.

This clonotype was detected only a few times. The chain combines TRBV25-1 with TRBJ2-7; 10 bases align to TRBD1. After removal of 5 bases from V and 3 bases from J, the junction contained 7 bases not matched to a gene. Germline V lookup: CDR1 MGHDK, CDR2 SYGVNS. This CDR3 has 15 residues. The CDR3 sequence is CASSNSDRGGYEQYF. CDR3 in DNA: TGTGCCAGCAGTAACTCGGACAGGGGGGGCTACGAGCAGTACTTC.

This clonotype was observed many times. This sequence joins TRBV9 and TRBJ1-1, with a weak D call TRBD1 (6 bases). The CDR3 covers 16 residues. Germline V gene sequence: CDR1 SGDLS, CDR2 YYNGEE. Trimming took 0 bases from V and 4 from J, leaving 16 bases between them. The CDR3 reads CASSVDPGGGGTEAFF. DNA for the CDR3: TGTGCCAGCAGCGTAGACCCTGGGGGGGGCGGCACTGAAGCTTTCTTT.

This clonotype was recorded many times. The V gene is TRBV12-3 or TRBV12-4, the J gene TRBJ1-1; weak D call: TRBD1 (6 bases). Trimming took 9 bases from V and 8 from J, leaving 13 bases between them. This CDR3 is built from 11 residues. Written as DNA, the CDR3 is TGTGCCAGTCTCTCCGGGACAGAAGCTTTCTTT. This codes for CASLSGTEAFF.

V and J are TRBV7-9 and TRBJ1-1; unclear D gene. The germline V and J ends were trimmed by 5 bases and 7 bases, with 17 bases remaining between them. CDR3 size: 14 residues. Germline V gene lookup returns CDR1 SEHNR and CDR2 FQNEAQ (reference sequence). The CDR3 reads CASSPMDDILEAFF. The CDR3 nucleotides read TGTGCCAGCAGCCCGATGGACGACATACTTGAAGCTTTCTTT.

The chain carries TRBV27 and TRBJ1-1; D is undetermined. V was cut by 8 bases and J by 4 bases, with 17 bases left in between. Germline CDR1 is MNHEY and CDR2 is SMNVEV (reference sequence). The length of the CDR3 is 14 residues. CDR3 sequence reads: CASSPGLAITEAFF. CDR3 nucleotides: TGTGCCAGCTCCCCGGGGTTGGCGATCACTGAAGCTTTCTTT.

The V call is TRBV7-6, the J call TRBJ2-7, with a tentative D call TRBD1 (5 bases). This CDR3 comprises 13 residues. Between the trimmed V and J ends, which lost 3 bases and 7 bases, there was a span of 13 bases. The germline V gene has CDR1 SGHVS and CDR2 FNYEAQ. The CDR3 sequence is CASSFYQGSEQYF. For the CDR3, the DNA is TGTGCCAGCAGCTTTTACCAGGGCTCGGAGCAGTACTTC.

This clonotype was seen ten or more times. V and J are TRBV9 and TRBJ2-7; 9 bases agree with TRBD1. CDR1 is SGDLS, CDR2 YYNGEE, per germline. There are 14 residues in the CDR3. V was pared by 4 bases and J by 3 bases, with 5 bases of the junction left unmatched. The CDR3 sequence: CASSPRDRVYEQYF. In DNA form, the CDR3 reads TGTGCCAGCAGCCCACGGGACAGGGTCTACGAGCAGTACTTC.

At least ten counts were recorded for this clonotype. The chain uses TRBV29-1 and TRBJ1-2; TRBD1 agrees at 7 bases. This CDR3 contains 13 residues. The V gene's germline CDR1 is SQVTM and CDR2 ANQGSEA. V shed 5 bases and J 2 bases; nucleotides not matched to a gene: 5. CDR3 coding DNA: TGCAGCGTTTCATCGACAGGGAACTATGGCTACACCTTC. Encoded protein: CSVSSTGNYGYTF.

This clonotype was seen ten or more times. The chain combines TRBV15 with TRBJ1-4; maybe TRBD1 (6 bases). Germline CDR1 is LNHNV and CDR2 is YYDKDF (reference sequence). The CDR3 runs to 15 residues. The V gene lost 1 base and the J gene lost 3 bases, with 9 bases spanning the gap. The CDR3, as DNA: TGTGCCACCAGCAGAGCTGGGACACCTAATGAAAAACTGTTTTTT. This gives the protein CATSRAGTPNEKLFF.

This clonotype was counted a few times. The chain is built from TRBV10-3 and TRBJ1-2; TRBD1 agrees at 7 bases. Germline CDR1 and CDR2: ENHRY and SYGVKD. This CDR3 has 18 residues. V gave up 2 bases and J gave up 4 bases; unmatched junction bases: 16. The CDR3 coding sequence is TGTGCCATCAGTGAGCTTGGGACAGCTGACACCGCACTCTATGGCTACACCTTC. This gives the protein CAISELGTADTALYGYTF.

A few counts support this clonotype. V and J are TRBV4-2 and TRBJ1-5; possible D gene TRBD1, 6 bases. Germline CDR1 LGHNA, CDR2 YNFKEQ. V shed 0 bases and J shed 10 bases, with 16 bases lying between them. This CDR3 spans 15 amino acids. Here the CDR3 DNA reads TGTGCCAGCAGCCAAGAAAACAGGGAAGGGGAACCCCAGCATTTT. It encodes CASSQENREGEPQHF.

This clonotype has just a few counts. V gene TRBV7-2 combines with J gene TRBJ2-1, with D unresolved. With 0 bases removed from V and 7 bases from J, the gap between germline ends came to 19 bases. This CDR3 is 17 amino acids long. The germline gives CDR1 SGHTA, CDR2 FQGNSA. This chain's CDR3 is CASSLALSTHPWNEQFF. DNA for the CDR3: TGTGCCAGCAGCTTAGCGCTTAGCACCCACCCATGGAATGAGCAGTTCTTC.

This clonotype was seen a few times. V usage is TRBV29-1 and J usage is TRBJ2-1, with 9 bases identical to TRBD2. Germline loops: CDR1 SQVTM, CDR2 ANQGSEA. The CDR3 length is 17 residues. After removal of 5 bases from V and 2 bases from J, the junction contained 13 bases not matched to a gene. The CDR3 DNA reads TGCAGCGTTCCGGCTAGCGGGAATGGGAGGGCCTACAATGAGCAGTTCTTC. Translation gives CSVPASGNGRAYNEQFF.

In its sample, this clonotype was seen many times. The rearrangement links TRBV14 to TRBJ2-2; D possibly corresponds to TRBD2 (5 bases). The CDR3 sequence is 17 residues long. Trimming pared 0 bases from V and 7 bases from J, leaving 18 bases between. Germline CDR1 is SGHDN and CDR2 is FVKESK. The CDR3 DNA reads TGTGCCAGCAGCCAAGATTGGGCTAGCCACGGTGACGGGGAGCTGTTTTTT. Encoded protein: CASSQDWASHGDGELFF.

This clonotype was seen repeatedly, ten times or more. CDR3 sequence: CASSQDSSLLGDSPLHF. The DNA of the CDR3 is TGCGCCAGCAGCCAAGATTCATCCCTACTTGGGGATTCACCCCTCCACTTT. The chain links TRBV4-3 to TRBJ1-6; D remains ambiguous. Per germline, CDR1 LGHNA and CDR2 YSLEER. This CDR3 contains 17 residues. Trimming took 0 bases from V and 8 from J, leaving 17 bases between them.